Listed below are T cell receptor beta chains from one sample, sequenced in a study of graft-versus-host responses after intestinal transplantation. What these receptors recognize is not known. Sequencing used immunoSEQ multiplex PCR; TCRdb keeps in-frame clones, though not all of them. The sample includes roughly 110,000 clones, around 92% of them seen just once. The material sequenced was unstimulated CD8+ T cells sorted from spleen or lymph node cells, taken before transplant. The source is a human donor who was the organ donor for an intestinal transplant. Each CDR3 is given with its conserved first and last residue. D genes are given only for firm matches. Where a row states a size, it is once, few, many or the class of an expanded clone; other rows omit it.

>TRBJ2-1|NA|NA|TRBV13
CASSSGWSATNEQFF
TGTGCCAGCAGCTCAGGGTGGTCGGCAACAAATGAGCAGTTCTTC
>TRBJ2-1|NA|TRBD2|TRBV5-4
CASSPYSREGDEQFF
TGTGCCAGCAGCCCTTACTCGCGGGAGGGCGATGAGCAGTTCTTC
>TRBJ2-1|NA|NA|TRBV6-5
CASSYSADEQFF
TGTGCCAGCAGTTACTCGGCAGATGAGCAGTTCTTC
>TRBJ1-1|NA|TRBD1|TRBV5-5
CASSQGQGGFGEAFF
TGTGCCAGCAGCCAGGGACAGGGGGGATTCGGTGAAGCTTTCTTT
>TRBJ2-7|NA|NA|TRBV19
CASSSWQGAEQYF
TGTGCCAGTAGTTCATGGCAGGGTGCCGAGCAGTACTTC
>TRBJ2-5|NA|NA|TRBV27
CASSPIGRLETQYF
TGTGCCAGCAGTCCCATAGGGCGGTTGGAGACCCAGTACTTC
>TRBJ2-5|NA|TRBD1|TRBV2
CASSEVGTGVMRETQYF
TGTGCCAGCAGTGAAGTTGGTACAGGGGTTATGCGTGAGACCCAGTACTTC
>TRBJ2-4|NA|NA|TRBV29-1
CSVSQVNKNIQYF
TGCAGCGTTAGCCAGGTGAACAAAAACATTCAGTACTTC
>TRBJ1-1|NA|NA|TRBV19
CASMWGGGTEAFF
TGTGCCAGTATGTGGGGTGGTGGGACTGAAGCTTTCTTT
>TRBJ1-2|NA|NA|TRBV29-1
CSVEEIEGYGYTF
TGCAGCGTTGAGGAGATCGAGGGGTATGGCTACACCTTC
>TRBJ1-3|NA|TRBD1|TRBV2
CASSLRTGISGNTIYF
TGTGCCAGCAGTCTTCGGACAGGGATCTCTGGAAACACCATATATTTT
>TRBJ2-1|NA|TRBD2|TRBV10-2
CASSVILAGDNEQFF
TGCGCCAGCAGTGTCATCCTAGCGGGGGACAATGAGCAGTTCTTC
>TRBJ2-7|once|TRBD1|TRBV9
CASSPMSGTGFYEQYF
TGTGCCAGCAGCCCAATGTCCGGGACAGGGTTTTACGAGCAGTACTTC
>TRBJ2-7|NA|NA|TRBV27
CASSTQGSYEQYF
TGTGCCAGCAGCACACAGGGTTCCTACGAGCAGTACTTC
>TRBJ1-1|NA|NA|TRBV30
CAWSTVNTEAFF
TGTGCCTGGAGTACAGTGAACACTGAAGCTTTCTTT
>TRBJ2-7|once|TRBD2|TRBV6-1
CASRPASGEKYF
TGTGCCAGCAGGCCAGCTAGCGGGGAAAAGTACTTC
>TRBJ2-2|NA|NA|TRBV27
CASSLLDSTTGELFF
TGTGCCAGCAGTTTATTAGACAGTACGACCGGGGAGCTGTTTTTT
>TRBJ1-5|once|TRBD1|TRBV7-9
CASSLQGGAESNQPQHF
TGTGCCAGCAGCTTACAGGGGGGGGCAGAGTCCAATCAGCCCCAGCATTTT
>TRBJ2-7|NA|TRBD2|TRBV5-1
CASSFGTSGFYEQYF
TGCGCCAGCAGCTTCGGGACTAGCGGATTCTACGAGCAGTACTTC
>TRBJ2-7|NA|NA|TRBV9
CASSVGPGETYEQYF
TGTGCCAGCAGCGTCGGCCCCGGGGAAACCTACGAGCAGTACTTC
>TRBJ2-5|NA|NA|TRBV5-8
CASSLVMGQTQYF
TGTGCCAGCAGCTTGGTTATGGGACAGACCCAGTACTTC
>TRBJ2-7|once|NA|TRBV19
CASSILGTGNEQYF
TGTGCCAGTAGTATTCTAGGGACTGGAAACGAGCAGTACTTC
>TRBJ1-1|NA|NA|TRBV20-1
CSAPRANAAFF
TGCAGTGCGCCGCGGGCTAACGCCGCTTTCTTT
>TRBJ2-2|NA|NA|TRBV29-1
CSVEAATGELFF
TGCAGCGTTGAGGCGGCCACCGGGGAGCTGTTTTTT
>TRBJ2-1|NA|TRBD1|TRBV28
CASSPIGQDYEQFF
TGTGCCAGCAGCCCAATCGGACAGGATTATGAGCAGTTCTTC
>TRBJ1-2|NA|NA|TRBV4-1
CASSLSPGNHYGYTF
TGCGCCAGCAGCCTATCTCCAGGCAACCACTATGGCTACACCTTC
>TRBJ2-3|NA|TRBD2|TRBV9
CASSVGLSGGNTQYF
TGTGCCAGCAGCGTAGGTCTTAGCGGGGGAAATACGCAGTATTTT
>TRBJ1-2|NA|NA|TRBV6-1
CASSYPGTVTF
TGTGCCAGCAGTTACCCCGGGACCGTCACCTTC
>TRBJ2-4|NA|NA|TRBV7-2
CASSSHLNVVGNIQYF
TGTGCCAGCAGCTCCCACCTAAATGTAGTCGGGAACATTCAGTACTTC
>TRBJ2-1|NA|NA|TRBV7-9
CASSYRRVPGHEQFF
TGTGCCAGCAGCTACCGCCGGGTCCCAGGCCATGAGCAGTTCTTC
>TRBJ1-2|NA|NA|TRBV2
CASLQPKANYGYTF
TGTGCCAGTCTACAGCCGAAAGCTAACTATGGCTACACCTTC
>TRBJ2-7|NA|NA|TRBV28
CASSTPLRDSRINYEQYF
TGTGCCAGCAGTACACCCCTCCGGGACTCTCGGATCAACTACGAGCAGTACTTC
>TRBJ2-3|NA|NA|TRBV27
CASSPYWGGTDTQYF
TGTGCCAGCAGTCCCTATTGGGGGGGCACAGATACGCAGTATTTT
>TRBJ1-4|NA|TRBD1|TRBV2
CAGARATGGTTNEKLFF
TGTGCCGGGGCGAGAGCGACAGGGGGCACAACTAATGAAAAACTGTTTTTT
>TRBJ2-3|NA|NA|TRBV19
CASKVGTAAVF
TGTGCCAGTAAGGTGGGGACCGCCGCCGTGTTT
>TRBJ2-1|NA|NA|TRBV6-1
CASSPQGGLYNEQFF
TGTGCCAGCAGCCCTCAGGGGGGCCTCTACAATGAGCAGTTCTTC
>TRBJ2-7|NA|TRBD2|TRBV7-9
CASSSDWYSGRVTYEQYF
TGTGCCAGCAGCTCCGACTGGTATAGCGGGAGGGTAACCTACGAGCAGTACTTC
>TRBJ2-7|NA|TRBD1|TRBV27
CASSDRASYEQYF
TGTGCCAGCAGCGACAGGGCCTCCTACGAGCAGTACTTC
>TRBJ2-7|NA|NA|TRBV9
CASSVGEEVHLFEQYF
TGTGCCAGCAGCGTAGGGGAGGAAGTACACCTCTTTGAGCAGTACTTC
>TRBJ1-1|NA|NA|TRBV28
CASSLRWGEEAFF
TGTGCCAGCAGTCTTCGGTGGGGAGAGGAAGCTTTCTTT
>TRBJ1-3|NA|NA|TRBV7-8
CASSLFEGSPSGNTIYF
TGTGCCAGCAGCTTATTTGAGGGCAGCCCCTCTGGAAACACCATATATTTT
>TRBJ1-1|NA|NA|TRBV7-2
CASSLALEWGRTEAFF
TGTGCCAGCAGCTTAGCGCTCGAATGGGGGCGGACTGAAGCTTTCTTT
>TRBJ2-1|NA|TRBD2|TRBV12-5
CASGLDYWTSGSLNEQFF
TGTGCTAGTGGTCTCGACTATTGGACTAGCGGGAGTCTAAATGAGCAGTTCTTC
>TRBJ2-7|NA|NA|TRBV2
CASSPGSGDEQYF
TGTGCCAGCAGCCCCGGGAGTGGGGACGAGCAGTACTTC
>TRBJ2-3|NA|NA|TRBV28
CASSFDQRFTDTQYF
TGTGCCAGCAGTTTTGACCAGCGGTTCACAGATACGCAGTATTTT
>TRBJ2-7|NA|TRBD1|TRBV6-1
CATHRGSTYEQYF
TGTGCCACACACAGGGGTTCAACCTACGAGCAGTACTTC
>TRBJ2-7|NA|NA|TRBV11-2
CASSLARTYEQYF
TGTGCCAGCAGCTTGGCCAGAACCTACGAGCAGTACTTC
>TRBJ1-2|NA|NA|TRBV19
CASSTGYGYTF
TGTGCCAGTAGTACAGGCTATGGCTACACCTTC
>TRBJ1-2|NA|NA|TRBV21-1
CASSKGGAIQGRNYGYTF
TGTGCCAGCAGCAAAGGAGGGGCGATACAGGGGAGGAACTATGGCTACACCTTC
>TRBJ2-1|NA|TRBD1|TRBV9
CASSPRTGTGLYNEQFF
TGTGCCAGCAGCCCGCGAACCGGGACAGGGCTTTACAATGAGCAGTTCTTC
>TRBJ2-2|NA|NA|TRBV30
CAWTRTGELFF
TGTGCCTGGACCAGGACCGGGGAGCTGTTTTTT
>TRBJ2-2|once|NA|TRBV4-1
CVSSQDSRVGELFF
TGCGTCAGCAGCCAAGATAGCAGGGTCGGGGAGCTGTTTTTT
>TRBJ2-1|NA|NA|TRBV27
CASSLNEDNEQFF
TGTGCCAGCAGTTTAAATGAGGACAATGAGCAGTTCTTC
>TRBJ2-7|NA|NA|TRBV7-9
CASSFDSYEQYF
TGTGCCAGCAGCTTCGACAGCTACGAGCAGTACTTC
>TRBJ2-1|NA|NA|TRBV7-3
CASGTANEQFF
TGTGCCAGCGGGACGGCAAATGAGCAGTTCTTC
>TRBJ2-1|NA|NA|TRBV11-2
CASSSQYNEQFF
TGTGCCAGCAGCTCCCAGTACAATGAGCAGTTCTTC
>TRBJ2-7|NA|TRBD2|TRBV5-4
CASSLAGGRGHEQYF
TGTGCCAGCAGCTTGGCTGGCGGGAGGGGCCACGAGCAGTACTTC